This T cell receptor (beta chain) was retrieved from a study of beta chain features in type 1 diabetes. At the level of the study: Healthy donors, compared against patients, showed similar age, gender and cell yields. General study findings and limits: Researchers report that Type 1 diabetes patients had moderately but significantly shorter TCRB CDR3s across all four CD4+ subsets. Compared with healthy donors, patients appeared to share more similar naive, central memory and regulatory TCRB repertoires.

Sorting based on CD45RO/CCR7/CD25/CD127/CD95/CD27 separated CD4+ naive, central memory, regulatory and stem cell-like memory cells. The germline V gene encodes CDR1 SGHAT and CDR2 FQNNGV. V trimming: 5 bases; J trimming: 5 bases; junction bases outside the gene matches: 9. This CDR3 is built from 16 residues. As concerns this clone: Its antigen is not identified.

Expressed TCRB transcripts were sequenced because the entire RNA isolate underwent reverse transcription. The table came from immunoSEQ multiplex PCR; TCRdb's copy has only in-frame clones and leaves some out. The sample has 150,000 to 190,000 clones, approximately 8.1% seen once; the top ten hold about 0.6%. The sample consisted of central memory CD4+ T cells from blood. This TCR was sampled from a young man in good health. The J gene is TRBJ2-3, the V gene TRBV11-2, with TRBD2 identical over 11 bases. CDR3 protein: CASSLSGGAGEDTQYF. DNA of the CDR3: TGTGCCAGCAGCCTTAGCGGGGGGGCCGGGGAAGATACGCAGTATTTT.